The source of this T cell receptor beta chain is a study of graft-versus-host responses after intestinal transplantation. At the level of the study: Recipients were given multivisceral, liver-intestinal, or isolated intestinal transplants. The whole recipient group had anti-thymocyte globulin induction followed by tacrolimus and steroids for about three years.

A note on this clone: What it binds is unknown.

The germline CDR1 and CDR2 sequences are SGDLS and YYNGEE. The CDR3 has 15 residues. J was trimmed by 2 bases and V by 0 bases; bases with no gene match: 5. Clones were read by immunoSEQ multiplex PCR, and TCRdb kept only the in-frame ones, dropping some. The table lists about 92,000 clones, 83% of them singletons. The genes are TRBV9 and TRBJ2-7, with 7 bases fitting TRBD1. This sequence was found in a human donor who received an intestinal transplant. The sequences come from unstimulated CD8+ T cells sorted from spleen or lymph node cells, collected before intestinal transplant. CDR3: CASSVGGQVAYEQYF. CDR3 coding DNA: TGTGCCAGCAGCGTAGGCGGACAGGTCGCCTACGAGCAGTACTTC.